Listed here are 14 T cell receptor beta chains from one sample, sequenced in a study of CD8 T cells in Susac syndrome. The RNA input was 0.5 to 1 ug, and it was reverse transcribed with random hexamers. TCRdb redid the calling of the immunoSEQ multiplex PCR reads with MiXCR, one entry per CDR3 protein. The sample records approximately 190,000 distinct CDR3 sequences, 90% to 96% being singletons. The sequenced material came from CD4+ T cells from PBMCs. All receptors derive from a human donor with Susac syndrome.

V gene TRBV7-6 combines with J gene TRBJ2-3, with 7 positions matching TRBD1. Germline CDR1 reads SGHVS; CDR2 reads FNYEAQ. J was trimmed by 3 bases and V by 5 bases; bases with no gene match: 2. The CDR3 covers 13 residues. In nucleotides, the CDR3 is TGTGCCAGCAGCAAGGGGGCTACAGATACGCAGTATTTT. Encoded protein: CASSKGATDTQYF.

This chain connects TRBV29-1 to TRBJ1-1; D call uncertain. This CDR3 is 13 amino acids long. The V and J ends lost 5 bases and 3 bases respectively, with 13 bases between them. CDR1 is SQVTM, CDR2 ANQGSEA, per germline. CDR3 protein: CSVRASGDTEAFF. The CDR3 DNA reads TGCAGCGTTCGAGCCTCCGGGGACACTGAAGCTTTCTTT. The whole variable domain, remainder taken from reference TRBV29-1 and TRBJ1-1, is SAVISQKPSRDICQRGTSLTIQCQVDSQVTMMFWYRQQPGQSLTLIATANQGSEATYESGFVIDKFPISRPNLTFSTLTVSNMSPEDSSIYLCSVRASGDTEAFFGQGTRLTVV.

V is TRBV30 and J is TRBJ2-5; D is tentatively TRBD1 or TRBD2 (5 bases each). The CDR3 extends over 14 amino acids. The V and J ends lost 8 bases and 5 bases respectively, with 21 bases between them. Germline V CDR1 and CDR2: GTSNPN, SVGIG (reference sequence). The CDR3 spells CALRMGPRRETQYF. The CDR3, as DNA: TGTGCCCTCCGTATGGGACCTAGGCGGGAGACCCAGTACTTC.

The J gene is TRBJ2-6, the V gene TRBV27, with TRBD1 identical over 7 bases. V lost 2 bases, J lost 2 bases, and 3 bases stayed unmatched. The CDR3 length is 16 residues. In germline, CDR1 is MNHEY, CDR2 SMNVEV (reference sequence). CDR3 sequence: CASSLIGGTGANVLTF. The CDR3 coding sequence is TGTGCCAGCAGTTTAATAGGGGGCACTGGGGCCAACGTCCTGACTTTC. Drawing the rest from reference TRBV27 and TRBJ2-6, the complete variable domain is EAQVTQNPRYLITVTGKKLTVTCSQNMNHEYMSWYRQDPGLGLRQIYYSMNVEVTDKGDVPEGYKVSRKEKRNFPLILESPSPNQTSLYFCASSLIGGTGANVLTFGAGSRLTVL.

The chain uses TRBV20-1 and TRBJ2-3; D not resolved. This CDR3 is 13 amino acids long. The germline gives CDR1 DFQATT, CDR2 SNEGSKA (reference sequence). Trimming removed 3 bases at V and 4 bases at J, with 11 bases between. The CDR3 DNA follows: TGCAGTGCTAGTGCCCTAGTTTCAGATACGCAGTATTTT. Encoded protein: CSASALVSDTQYF.

The rearrangement joins TRBV5-4 to TRBJ2-3, with 7 bases matching TRBD2. The CDR3 sequence is 17 residues long. Trimming removed 0 bases from V and 4 bases from J; junction bases left unmatched: 11. Germline CDR1 reads SGHNT; CDR2 reads YYREEE (reference sequence). Here the CDR3 reads CASSLERLGRGADTQYF. As DNA, the CDR3 is TGTGCCAGCAGCTTGGAACGACTGGGCCGGGGGGCAGATACGCAGTATTTT.

J is TRBJ1-2 and V is TRBV25-1, with D maybe TRBD1 (5 bases). V shed 3 bases and J shed 2 bases, with 13 bases lying between them. CDR3 size: 15 residues. The germline CDR1 and CDR2 sequences are MGHDK and SYGVNS. CDR3 amino acids: CASSEPGRLNYGYTF. In DNA, the CDR3 is TGTGCCAGCAGTGAGCCGGGGCGACTAAACTATGGCTACACCTTC.

The chain has TRBV3-1 and TRBJ2-2, with D possibly matching TRBD1 (5 bases). V gave up 3 bases and J gave up 1 base, with 9 bases separating them. The CDR3 extends over 15 amino acids. The V gene's germline CDR1 is LGHDT and CDR2 YNNKEL (reference sequence). The CDR3 DNA reads TGTGCCAGCAGCCATTCAGGACAGAACACCGGGGAGCTGTTTTTT. This sequence encodes CASSHSGQNTGELFF.

The gene calls are TRBV20-1 and TRBJ2-1; 7 nucleotides align to TRBD1. V was pared by 6 bases and J by 4 bases, with 15 bases of the junction left unmatched. The CDR3 spans 16 residues. Germline V gene data show CDR1 as DFQATT and CDR2 as SNEGSKA (reference sequence). This CDR3 is CSAPSPRTGAYNEQFF. Here the CDR3 DNA reads TGCAGTGCCCCCTCCCCACGGACAGGAGCTTACAATGAGCAGTTCTTC.

The J gene is TRBJ2-1, the V gene TRBV14; TRBD2 aligns across 15 bases. The germline V gene encodes CDR1 SGHDN and CDR2 FVKESK. The CDR3 is made up of 20 amino acids. V gave up 3 bases and J gave up 0 bases; unmatched junction bases: 9. CDR3 sequence (DNA): TGTGCCAGCAGCCATCTACTGGGACTAGCGGGGGGCAACTCCTACAATGAGCAGTTCTTC. It encodes CASSHLLGLAGGNSYNEQFF.

The chain has TRBV30 and TRBJ2-1; D may be TRBD1 or TRBD2 (5 bases each). The CDR3 length is 16 residues. Trimming left V 2 bases short and J 8 bases short, with 22 bases between. CDR1 is GTSNPN and CDR2 is SVGIG in the germline V gene (reference sequence). As DNA, the CDR3 is TGTGCCTGGAGTCTAACGGGACGGGGTATTGTCCATGAGCAGTTCTTC. It is translated as CAWSLTGRGIVHEQFF. Based on the CDR3 plus reference TRBV30 and TRBJ2-1, the full variable domain is SQTIHQWPATLVQPVGSPLSLECTVEGTSNPNLYWYRQAAGRGLQLLFYSVGIGQISSEVPQNLSASRPQDRQFILSSKKLLLSDSGFYLCAWSLTGRGIVHEQFFGPGTRLTVL.

This clonotype occurred once. CDR3: CASSLDSTWSTDTQYF. CDR3 DNA sequence: TGTGCCAGCAGCTTAGATTCGACATGGTCGACAGATACGCAGTATTTT. The chain uses TRBV3-1 and TRBJ2-3; D remains unclear. The CDR3 has 16 amino acids. CDR1 is LGHDT and CDR2 is YNNKEL in the germline V gene (reference sequence). Trimming cost V 5 bases and J 3 bases, with 18 bases left between them.

The chain is built from TRBV15 and TRBJ2-7, with D unclear. The CDR3 consists of 15 residues. The germline gives CDR1 LNHNV, CDR2 YYDKDF (reference sequence). The V gene lost 0 bases and the J gene lost 5 bases, with 14 bases spanning the gap. For the CDR3, the DNA is TGTGCCACCAGCAGAGATCAGGTGGGGATCGACGAGCAGTACTTC. Its translation: CATSRDQVGIDEQYF.

The chain is built from TRBV4-1 and TRBJ2-5, with 10 bases that match TRBD2. The CDR3 consists of 15 residues. CDR1 MGHRA and CDR2 YSYEKL come from the germline V gene. Trimming took 4 bases from V and 5 from J; bases not matched to a gene: 7. The CDR3 here is CASSRPSGGAETQYF. As DNA, the CDR3 is TGCGCCAGCAGCCGACCGAGCGGGGGGGCCGAGACCCAGTACTTC.